This T cell receptor beta chain was identified during a study of beta chain features in type 1 diabetes. Study-wide results and caveats: It was possible that PCR favored shorter templates, equally so in patients and controls. Researchers reported that naive, central memory and Treg TCRB repertoires appeared more similar in patients than in healthy donors. Cells with high TCR expression could be over-represented when cDNA is sequenced. At VDJ recombination sites, type 1 diabetes patients had fewer insertions and more deleted nucleotides. TCRB CDR3s were moderately but significantly shorter in Type 1 diabetes patients in all four CD4+ subsets.

cDNA synthesis used the whole RNA isolate, giving expressed TCRB sequences. TCRdb's copy holds only in-frame clones and misses some; the assay was immunoSEQ multiplex PCR. The repertoire holds some 240,000 clones, with about a sixth as singletons. Turning to this clone: What it binds is not known.

Sequences were obtained from naive CD4+ T cells from blood. The TCR was taken from a man aged 25-40 years with type 1 diabetes.

This chain's CDR3 is CSAYDNQPQHF. In DNA form, the CDR3 reads TGCAGTGCTTACGACAATCAGCCCCAGCATTTT. The J gene is TRBJ1-5, the V gene TRBV20-1; no clear D. The ends were cut back, 5 bases at V and 3 bases at J, with 5 bases in the middle. This CDR3 contains 11 residues. The germline gives CDR1 DFQATT, CDR2 SNEGSKA (reference sequence).